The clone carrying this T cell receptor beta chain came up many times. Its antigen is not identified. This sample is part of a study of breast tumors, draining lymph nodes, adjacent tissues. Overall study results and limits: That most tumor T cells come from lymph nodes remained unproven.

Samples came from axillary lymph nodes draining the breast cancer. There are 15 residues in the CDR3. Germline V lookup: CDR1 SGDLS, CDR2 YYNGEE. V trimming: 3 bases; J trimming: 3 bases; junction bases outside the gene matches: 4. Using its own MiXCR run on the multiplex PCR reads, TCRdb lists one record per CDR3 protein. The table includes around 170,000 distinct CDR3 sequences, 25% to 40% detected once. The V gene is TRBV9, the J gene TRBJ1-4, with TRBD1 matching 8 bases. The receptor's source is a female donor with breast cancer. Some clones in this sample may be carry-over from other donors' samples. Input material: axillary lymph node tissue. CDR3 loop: CASSAGQGSNEKLFF. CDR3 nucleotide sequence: TGTGCCAGCAGCGCAGGACAGGGATCTAATGAAAAACTGTTTTTT.